Described below is a single T cell receptor beta chain sequence and its context. What it binds is not known. With 6 bases clipped from V and 8 bases from J, the junction kept 4 bases outside the gene matches. The CDR3 totals 14 residues. CDR1 is SNHLY and CDR2 is FYNNEI in the germline V gene. In the PCR, 60 Vbeta and 13 Jbeta primers were used. The assay was immunoSEQ multiplex PCR, and TCRdb's table has in-frame clones only and misses some. The sample shows roughly 240,000 clones, roughly 78% of them seen only once. The source of the sample is a study of cytomegalovirus exposure and HLA in healthy donors. Findings and caveats of the study: In a later analysis, common viral pathogens appeared linked to several of the most significant clusters. V- and J-gene trimming of TCR beta was linked (in a later analysis) to a missense DCLRE1C variant.

The clonotype comes from a boy aged 5-17 years in good health and CMV-seronegative. The chain has TRBV2 and TRBJ2-1; TRBD2 aligns across 13 bases. Sequenced material: PBMCs. CDR3 in DNA: TGTGCCAGCAGACTAGCGGGGGGGCCGTATGAGCAGTTCTTC. Its protein is CASRLAGGPYEQFF.